This T cell receptor (beta chain) is drawn from a study of blood T cell repertoires in COVID-19. Clinical histories supplied by participants themselves formed the basis of cohort assignment. CDR3 size: 12 residues. CDR1 SGHRS and CDR2 YFSETQ come from the germline V gene. V gave up 5 bases and J gave up 4 bases, with 9 bases separating them. Assay used: immunoSEQ multiplex PCR; TCRdb lists only in-frame clones, some missing. This sample has hundreds of thousands of clones; approximately 87% occur once, and the top ten carry 3% to 3.5%. Source material: PBMCs or T cells enriched from blood (not recorded which). The source of this sequence is a woman between 50 and 59 years old in a cohort exposed to, infected with or recovered from COVID-19 (not recorded which). The V gene is TRBV5-1, the J gene TRBJ1-1, with no clear D. The CDR3: CASRAGSTEAFF. The CDR3 DNA reads TGCGCCAGCAGGGCGGGGTCCACTGAAGCTTTCTTT.